Listed below are T cell receptor beta chains from one sample, sequenced in a study of shared clonotypes between healthy human individuals. Libraries were prepared by immunoSEQ multiplex PCR; TCRdb keeps only in-frame clonotypes and omits some of them. The sample has millions of clones; just over 90% are singletons. Sequenced input: naive CD4+ T cells sorted from blood. Every receptor here comes from a man between 18 and 35 years old in good health. CDR3s include the opening cysteine and the closing phenylalanine or tryptophan. The D gene is left open where the match is weak. Only some rows state a clone size, as once, few, many or a class for expanded clones.

size,V,D,J,DNA,CDR3
-,TRBV2,-,TRBJ2-5,TGTGCCAGCAAGGGGGGTGTAGACCTACAGAGAGAGACCCAGTACTTC,CASKGGVDLQRETQYF
once,TRBV7-9,-,TRBJ2-4,TGTGCCAGCAGCTTAGCCTGGGACCTAGCCAAAAACATTCAGTACTTC,CASSLAWDLAKNIQYF
-,TRBV11-2,-,TRBJ2-5,TGTGCCAGCAGCTTAGGGGCTGTTCAAGAGACCCAGTACTTC,CASSLGAVQETQYF
-,TRBV6-6,-,TRBJ2-1,TGTGCCAGCACCGGGCTGGATGAGCAGTTCTTC,CASTGLDEQFF
-,TRBV7-8,-,TRBJ1-1,TGTGCCAGCACCCTAGGGCTCAGGGCCCACACTGAAGCTTTCTTT,CASTLGLRAHTEAFF
-,TRBV10-2,-,TRBJ2-3,TGCGCCAGCAGTGGCAGGTCTTCAGCAGATACGCAGTATTTT,CASSGRSSADTQYF
-,TRBV7-2,-,TRBJ2-2,TGTGCCAGCAGCGGATGGACGGGCACCGGGGAGCTGTTTTTT,CASSGWTGTGELFF
-,TRBV5-1,-,TRBJ2-3,TGCGCCAGCAGCTTGTTCTCGGCCACAGATACGCAGTATTTT,CASSLFSATDTQYF
-,TRBV11-2,TRBD1,TRBJ2-7,TGTGCCAGCAGCTTCGGGACAGAGCATTACGAGCAGTACTTC,CASSFGTEHYEQYF
-,TRBV5-4,TRBD2,TRBJ2-7,TGTGCCAGCAGCTTTGGGGGGGATCAAATCTACGAGCAGTACTTC,CASSFGGDQIYEQYF
-,TRBV6-5,-,TRBJ1-1,TGTGCCAGCCGTTCACCTACGGGGGAGGGGGACACTGAAGCTTTCTTT,CASRSPTGEGDTEAFF
-,TRBV7-6,-,TRBJ2-5,TGTGCCAGCAGCTTACTTAGCGGTTGGGAGACCCAGTACTTC,CASSLLSGWETQYF
-,TRBV6-5,TRBD1,TRBJ1-2,TGTGCCAGCAGTTATCTCAGGACAGGCGACTATGGCTACACCTTC,CASSYLRTGDYGYTF
-,TRBV5-1,-,TRBJ2-7,TGCGCCAGCAGCCACCGGGACATTCAGGATGAGCAGTACTTC,CASSHRDIQDEQYF
few,TRBV30,-,TRBJ1-6,TGTGCCTGGAGTAGGGGGAGGACAGACCCCTATAATTCACCCCTCCACTTT,CAWSRGRTDPYNSPLHF
-,TRBV27,TRBD2,TRBJ2-3,TGTGCCAGCAGGAGGGGACTAGCGGGAGAAAGCACAGATACGCAGTATTTT,CASRRGLAGESTDTQYF
-,TRBV7-2,TRBD2,TRBJ2-1,TGTGCCAGCAGCTCACTAGCGGGAGGACTCAATGAGCAGTTCTTC,CASSSLAGGLNEQFF